Detailed here is one TCR beta chain. This CDR3 is 14 amino acids long. Germline CDR1 and CDR2: SGHNT and YYREEE (reference sequence). Trimming removed 5 bases from V and 1 base from J, with 12 bases in between. Produced via immunoSEQ multiplex PCR; TCRdb's table is partial and in-frame only. The sample holds 50,000 to 75,000 clones, 93% seen once. These data are taken from a study of T cell changes during pregnancy in multiple sclerosis. The receptor comes from a female donor with multiple sclerosis, enrolled in a pregnancy study. This specimen was CD8+ T cells from peripheral blood mononuclear cells, taken in the third trimester of pregnancy. The genes are TRBV5-4 and TRBJ1-1, with D maybe TRBD1 (5 bases). The CDR3 loop is CASRVRGGNTEAFF. CDR3 DNA sequence: TGTGCCAGCAGGGTAAGGGGAGGGAACACTGAAGCTTTCTTT.